This T cell receptor (beta chain) was identified during a study of cytomegalovirus exposure and HLA in healthy donors. Overall study context: Early on, a data release was issued that held tens of millions of unique TCRs from HLA-typed donors. Whole-study findings and limits: CMV serostatus was the only recorded immune exposure for donors.

As for this clone: Its antigen is not identified.

It was with 60 Vbeta and 13 Jbeta primers that the PCR ran. Sequencing was performed with immunoSEQ multiplex PCR; in TCRdb, only in-frame clones are kept and a portion is missing. The sample table sets out nearly 200,000 clones. CDR1 and CDR2 (germline): MDHEN, SYDVKM. V lost 7 bases to trimming and J lost 0 bases; unmatched junction nucleotides: 12. CDR3 length: 16 residues. This clonotype was sampled from a boy under 18 in good health and CMV-seronegative. Sequenced: PBMCs. The gene calls are TRBV28 and TRBJ2-7; TRBD1 agrees at 7 bases. Written as DNA, the CDR3 is TGTGCCAGCACCCCGGGGACAGCGTACCTCTCCTACGAGCAGTACTTC. It codes for CASTPGTAYLSYEQYF.